The 20 T cell receptor beta chains presented below share a single source sample, sequenced in a study of early T cells in non-severe SARS-CoV-2 infection. A single record per CDR3 protein comes from TCRdb applying MiXCR to the 5' RACE reads. The sample consists of approximately 34,000 distinct CDR3 sequences, about 8% of them appearing once. Sequenced material: whole blood, taken at baseline. These receptors originate from an adult who was a healthcare worker with PCR-confirmed SARS-CoV-2 infection or an uninfected control (not recorded which).

DNA for the CDR3: TGTGCCAGCAGTTTATTCGGTCCATACTCCTCCTACGAGCAGTACTTC. It specifies CASSLFGPYSSYEQYF. The rearrangement links TRBV12-3 or TRBV12-4 to TRBJ2-7, with unresolved D. The CDR3 is 16 residues long. The V end lost 2 bases, the J end lost 0 bases, and 14 bases lay between the germline ends.

The chain employs TRBV28 and TRBJ2-5; D is undetermined. Germline V gene data show CDR1 as MDHEN and CDR2 as SYDVKM. The ends were cut back, 6 bases at V and 3 bases at J, with 14 bases in the middle. The CDR3 runs to 14 residues. The CDR3 loop reads CASSYSTGEETQYF. The DNA for the CDR3 is TGTGCCAGCAGCTACTCTACTGGGGAAGAGACCCAGTACTTC.

This clonotype was seen at least ten times. The V and J genes are TRBV21-1 and TRBJ1-5; TRBD1, the D gene given by the table, was not confirmed from the DNA. TRBV21-1 is assigned pseudogene status. This CDR3 is 14 amino acids long. CDR3 protein: CARLGTGGNQPQHF. The CDR3, as DNA: TGTGCCAGGCTTGGGACAGGGGGCAATCAGCCCCAGCATTTT.

V and J are TRBV5-1 and TRBJ2-3; no firm D call. V shed 0 bases and J shed 4 bases, with 12 bases lying between them. The CDR3 spans 15 residues. Germline V gene lookup returns CDR1 SGHRS and CDR2 YFSETQ. For the CDR3, the DNA is TGCGCCAGCAGCTTGGGTGGTAGGGCAGCAGATACGCAGTATTTT. Amino acids: CASSLGGRAADTQYF.

This clonotype appeared a few times. The chain recombines TRBV7-6 with TRBJ1-2; perhaps TRBD1 as D (5 bases). Germline lookup yields CDR1 SGHVS and CDR2 FNYEAQ. This CDR3 is 13 amino acids long. The ends were cut back, 4 bases at V and 4 bases at J, with 10 bases in the middle. The CDR3 here is CASSSGLSYGYTF. In nucleotides, the CDR3 is TGTGCCAGCAGCTCAGGGCTCAGCTATGGCTACACCTTC.

In this sample, this clonotype turned up many times. This chain uses TRBV25-1 with TRBJ2-3; 9 bases are a match to TRBD1. Germline V gene data show CDR1 as MGHDK and CDR2 as SYGVNS. V shed 8 bases, J shed 3 bases, and the junction held 6 bases outside the gene matches. The CDR3 runs to 14 residues. This CDR3 is CASSQGTGTDTQYF. The CDR3 coding sequence is TGTGCCAGCTCACAGGGGACAGGGACAGATACGCAGTATTTT.

At least ten counts were recorded for this clonotype. The chain uses TRBV5-1 and TRBJ2-7; no reliable D call. V was pared by 8 bases and J by 6 bases, with 3 bases between. The CDR3 sequence is 8 residues long. CDR1 SGHRS and CDR2 YFSETQ come from the germline V gene. Here the CDR3 DNA reads TGCGCCAGAGGCGAGCAGTACTTC. Its protein is CARGEQYF.

This clonotype was counted a few times. The gene calls are TRBV7-2 and TRBJ1-5, with a weak D call TRBD1 (6 bases). Per germline, CDR1 SGHTA and CDR2 FQGNSA. The CDR3 is 19 residues long. Trimming removed 0 bases from V and 1 base from J, with 19 bases in between. The CDR3 DNA follows: TGTGCCAGCAGCTTAGCGGGGGCAGGGCCCCTAGGGAGCAATCAGCCCCAGCATTTT. It yields the protein CASSLAGAGPLGSNQPQHF.

Only a few counts were recorded for this clonotype. The rearrangement joins TRBV4-2 to TRBJ2-3, with 10 bases that match TRBD2. This CDR3 has 17 residues. With V trimmed by 1 base and J by 10 bases, 14 bases remained unmatched. Germline lookup yields CDR1 LGHNA and CDR2 YNFKEQ. CDR3 sequence: CASSQGAGSGGPMAQYF. As DNA, the CDR3 is TGTGCCAGCAGCCAAGGGGCGGGTAGCGGGGGGCCCATGGCGCAGTATTTT.

The chain combines TRBV2 with TRBJ2-3; D possibly corresponds to TRBD1 (5 bases). This CDR3 has 16 residues. Trimming shortened V by 7 bases and J by 2 bases, and 19 bases separated the two germline ends. The V gene's germline CDR1 is SNHLY and CDR2 FYNNEI. CDR3 in DNA: TGTGCCAGCACCTTTCAGGGAACACTTATCACAGATACGCAGTATTTT. This translates into CASTFQGTLITDTQYF.

This clonotype was seen a few times. This sequence joins TRBV29-1 and TRBJ2-3; D is possibly TRBD2 (7 bases). Germline-derived CDR1 and CDR2 are SQVTM and ANQGSEA. The CDR3 contains 16 residues. V lost 3 bases and J 4 bases, leaving 20 bases between the germline ends. The CDR3 DNA reads as TGCAGCGTTGAGGACAGACTAGCTCATCAGGCAGATACGCAGTATTTT. This sequence encodes CSVEDRLAHQADTQYF.

This clonotype was seen a few times. The V gene is TRBV2, the J gene TRBJ1-5; D not resolved. Trimming took off 6 bases at V and 6 bases at J, with 15 bases between the two ends. This CDR3 spans 14 amino acids. Germline CDR1 and CDR2: SNHLY and FYNNEI. The CDR3 sequence: CASRPGWEAQPQHF. CDR3 DNA sequence: TGTGCCAGCAGACCCGGATGGGAAGCTCAGCCCCAGCATTTT. Filled out from reference TRBV2 and TRBJ1-5, the complete variable domain reads EPEVTQTPSHQVTQMGQEVILRCVPISNHLYFYWYRQILGQKVEFLVSFYNNEISEKSEIFDDQFSVERPDGSNFTLKIRSTKLEDSAMYFCASRPGWEAQPQHFGDGTRLSIL.

This clonotype appeared a few times. The CDR3 is CASSFGREDSPLHF. The CDR3, as DNA: TGTGCCAGCAGTTTCGGGAGGGAGGACTCACCCCTCCACTTT. The rearrangement uses TRBV12-3 or TRBV12-4 and TRBJ1-6; D is uncertain. V was cut by 3 bases and J by 10 bases, with 13 bases left in between. The CDR3 contains 14 residues.

The chain uses TRBV18 and TRBJ2-3, with D tentatively TRBD1 (5 bases). The germline V gene encodes CDR1 KGHSH and CDR2 LQKENI. This CDR3 comprises 15 residues. Trimming took 6 bases from V and 2 from J, leaving 15 bases between them. The CDR3 sequence is CASSMDIPYTDTQYF. The CDR3 DNA sequence: TGTGCCAGCTCCATGGACATCCCCTACACAGATACGCAGTATTTT.

The rearrangement joins TRBV5-4 to TRBJ1-4, with D possibly TRBD1 on 5 matching bases. CDR1 and CDR2 (germline): SGHNT, YYREEE (reference sequence). Trimming stripped 4 bases from V and 4 bases from J, with 14 bases between. This CDR3 is built from 15 residues. For the CDR3, the DNA is TGTGCCAGCAGCCTCGGACAAGGGCATAATGAAAAACTGTTTTTT. Translating gives CASSLGQGHNEKLFF.

There are a few counts of this clonotype. The genes are TRBV20-1 and TRBJ2-3, with D maybe TRBD2 (7 bases). The germline V gene encodes CDR1 DFQATT and CDR2 SNEGSKA (reference sequence). V was pared by 1 base and J by 5 bases, with 25 bases between. The CDR3 loop spans 18 amino acids. CDR3 DNA: TGCAGTGCTAGAGCCCTCGGGCGAGAGGGGGGGGCAAGAGATACGCAGTATTTT. Translated, it gives CSARALGREGGARDTQYF.

The CDR3 region is CASGENGNTIYF. CDR3 bases: TGCGCCAGCGGAGAAAATGGAAACACCATATATTTT. This chain joins TRBV5-1 and TRBJ1-3; unclear D gene. CDR1 SGHRS and CDR2 YFSETQ come from the germline V gene. This CDR3 contains 12 residues. The ends were cut back, 7 bases at V and 3 bases at J, with 8 bases in the middle.

This clonotype was picked up many times. The chain couples TRBV30 to TRBJ2-6, with 7 bases that match TRBD1. Trimming removed 1 base from V and 0 bases from J; junction bases left unmatched: 9. This CDR3 contains 18 residues. CDR1 and CDR2 from the germline V gene are GTSNPN and SVGIG (reference sequence). CDR3 nucleotide sequence: TGTGCCTGGAGTGGTTTGGGACAGCCTAGCTCTGGGGCCAACGTCCTGACTTTC. This codes for CAWSGLGQPSSGANVLTF.

This clonotype was detected only a few times. The chain links TRBV10-1 to TRBJ2-3, with D hard to call. The CDR3 extends over 15 amino acids. From germline, CDR1 is WNHNN and CDR2 SYGVQD (reference sequence). V was cut by 2 bases and J by 3 bases, with 12 bases left in between. As DNA, the CDR3 is TGCGCCAGCAGTGAGCGGGTCTGGGAAACAGATACGCAGTATTTT. It codes for CASSERVWETDTQYF.

This clonotype turned up a few times. This chain joins TRBV7-2 and TRBJ1-6; D gene uncertain. This CDR3 contains 13 residues. Germline CDR1 is SGHTA and CDR2 is FQGNSA. Trimming cost V 5 bases and J 7 bases, with 9 bases left between them. The CDR3 loop is CASSQIENSPLHF. The CDR3 DNA is TGTGCCAGCAGCCAGATTGAGAATTCACCCCTCCACTTT.